The entry below describes one T cell receptor (beta chain). Its antigen target is currently unknown. At one boundary the junction diverges from the germline segment, which might be a read error. From a lookup of the germline V gene (reference sequence), CDR1 and CDR2 are LNHDA and SQIVND. The CDR3 measures 18 amino acids from cysteine to phenylalanine. Here the CDR3 DNA is all that survives: 54 bases in frame from base 1. The cohort was made up of around 720 healthy bone marrow donors. Cohort members were all nominally healthy when sampled, although unrecorded immune exposures were likely present. The donor was CMV seronegative and was included in the group of about 350 seronegative cohort members. A peripheral blood sample was collected from each donor, and TCR beta sequencing was performed on peripheral blood mononuclear cells. The Qiagen DNeasy Blood Extraction Kit was used to extract genomic DNA from the blood cell samples.

This sample stems from a study of cytomegalovirus exposure and HLA in healthy donors (dated by TCRdb to 2016 to 2017). Background for the entire study: An earlier analysis of about 530 of the donors reported approximately 260 Gb of sequence data and some 110 million unique TCR beta sequences obtained from around 170 million T cells. An early release that covered some 640 HLA-typed donors contained about 300 gigabases of sequencing data and tens of millions of unique TCR sequences. Among the roughly 400 genotyped donors, 75% to 90% belonged to the genetic ancestry cluster associated with self-reported Caucasian donors. The study aimed to test whether signatures of past pathogen exposure could be identified by cataloging public T cell receptors. The study used immunosequencing to profile the T cell repertoires of around 600 subjects and linked those repertoires to cytomegalovirus serostatus. Along with the approximately 620-subject first cohort, a separate validation cohort of over a hundred different subjects was used. The study combined high-throughput TCR immunosequencing, statistical association of individual TCRs with disease status, and machine learning to predict cytomegalovirus infection status. In a later analysis, previously published TCR beta repertoires from 666 donors were re-analyzed and high-resolution HLA genotyping was added so that TCR occurrence patterns could be studied. Rather than drawing on any new phenotypic data, the later analysis identified candidate immune exposures from TCR beta sequences and the way those sequences occurred across donors. In an earlier analysis of 587 of the donors, high-throughput TCR beta sequencing was used to judge whether each TCR beta V gene segment behaved as functional or pseudogenic. Donor age, sex, ethnicity and CMV serostatus were collected together with the repertoire data. A later genetic analysis took genome-wide SNP genotypes for about 65% of the 666 donors and used that subset as a discovery cohort. Every discovery cohort repertoire had been produced on one sequencing platform. Both class I and class II loci were covered by HLA typing, at four-digit resolution. The number of donors typed differed by locus, with about 629-630 for A, B, C, DRB1 and DQB1, roughly 520 for DQA1, about 610 for DPA1, and roughly 450 for DPB1. Because of strong linkage in the cohort, roughly five DR-DQ haplotypes were treated as single units for association and clustering. On average, roughly 250,000 unique TCR beta nucleotide sequences were sequenced per donor among some 420 genotyped donors of the cohort, with roughly 18% of those sequences being non-productive. Results the study describes overall, beyond this receptor: Most TCR sequences were observed very rarely across donors, whereas some public TCRs were present in many individuals. A later analysis found that most CMV-associated TCR beta chains appeared HLA-restricted, with HLA associations seemingly driven largely by CMV exposure. Roughly uniform sequencing depth across donors was assumed in presence/absence analyses, although this assumption may not hold. This cohort had only TCR beta chains sequenced, and the lack of alpha or paired-chain data limited which features could be detected. According to a later analysis, TCR association rates differed among HLA loci, with DRB1 alleles showing the most associated TCRs and HLA-C alleles showing the fewest. Roughly 17 rarely observed V segments, including chromosome 9 orphons, were excluded from the earlier analysis of a few hundred of the donors because counts were too low. In a later genetic analysis, a missense DCLRE1C variant was associated with V-gene and J-gene trimming of TCR beta chains, and the association was replicated in an independent cohort. The classifier was reported to diagnose cytomegalovirus status with high specificity and sensitivity in both the original and validation cohorts. According to a later genetic analysis, donors in an Asian-associated ancestry cluster had fewer N-insertions in productive TCRs than the roughly 670-donor mean. When HLA alleles, especially DR and DQ, strongly co-occurred, attributing TCR associations to individual alleles was difficult. Because some donors lacked HLA typing at each locus, the association tests relied only on the typed subset. Immune exposure information for the cohort was limited to CMV serostatus. A few of the identified cytomegalovirus-associated TCR beta chains were confirmed in vitro to be specific for cytomegalovirus antigens. A further reported finding was that TCR beta sequences accurately predicted the HLA-A and HLA-B alleles for most subjects in the first cohort. The study listed 150 to 200 TCR beta chains as associated with cytomegalovirus. A later analysis associated around 16,000 TCR beta sequences with specific HLA alleles at a false discovery rate of 0.05. Correlated functional status among segregating V segments might be attributable to linkage disequilibrium, but an unknown experimental factor could not be ruled out. Broadly in line with IMGT annotations, most TCR beta V segments showed up in productive rearrangements about 87% or about 30% of the time in an earlier analysis of about 500 of the donors. The authors suggested that the approach could potentially be extended to other disease states and immunological phenotypes. Some IMGT-functional V segments, including TRBV6-2 and TRBV6-3, could not be told apart with the 87-base-pair reads, so those segments were excluded. The sequencing pipeline was judged likely to have produced a cluster of highly shared sequence variants as a technical artifact. Compared with equally common non-associated chains, HLA-associated TCR beta chains in a later analysis were more clonally expanded and had lower generation probabilities. A later analysis reported that several top co-occurrence clusters appeared linked to parvovirus B19, influenza, CMV and Epstein-Barr virus.

The library was produced with the immunoSEQ multiplex PCR assay. The multiplex PCR relied on a mix of 60 forward primers for TCR Vbeta segments and 13 reverse primers for TCR Jbeta segments. Amplification of the CDR3 region of rearranged TCR beta genes was performed with a multiplex PCR assay on genomic DNA. The amplified TCR beta libraries were sequenced on the Illumina HiSeq System as 87-base-pair reads. As for how the authors treated the data: Across the 600 to 700 repertoires, a later analysis counted tens of millions of unique TCR beta chains, some 11 million of which were shared by at least two donors. Raw reads were error-corrected and collapsed into unique sequences with a nearest-neighbor algorithm that merged closely related sequences to remove PCR and sequencing errors. To assign V, D and J gene segments, CDR3 sequences were aligned to IMGT reference sequences. For a sequence to be retained, a match of at least six nucleotides was required to both a V gene segment and a J gene segment. A rearrangement counted as productive if the CDR3 had no stop codons and remained in frame with V and J, and every other rearrangement counted as non-productive. CDR3 was defined according to IMGT convention as the region running from the second conserved V-encoded cysteine to the conserved J-encoded phenylalanine. The earlier analysis of 500 to 600 of the donors excluded sequences that lacked an unambiguous match to a single V gene segment. In an earlier analysis of 450 to 700 of the donors, V segments were called functional above 56.7% productive rearrangements and were called segregating when the between-donor standard deviation exceeded 5%. A statistical classification framework was built for diagnosing cytomegalovirus status from the catalog of TCR beta chain sequences. In a later analysis, TCR nucleotide sequences were compared against IMGT/GENE-DB human TR gene sequences so that V and J genes could be assigned. The TCRdist pipeline was used in a later analysis to assign CDR3 sequences and most-parsimonious VDJ recombination scenarios. In a later analysis, each TCR beta chain was defined by its CDR3 amino acid sequence together with its V-gene family, and reads lacking a unique V-gene family were excluded. A later analysis removed over 500 highly shared, low-generation-probability nucleotide sequences to deal with suspected cross-contamination and a sequencing artifact. In a later analysis, a clonal expansion index was calculated for each public chain from normalized within-repertoire ranks of inferred template counts. In a later analysis, generation probabilities were computed with a VDJ recombination model fitted to out-of-frame rearrangements, and the resulting probabilities were checked against IGoR. Hypergeometric tests were used in a later analysis to score TCR-TCR, TCR-HLA and TCR-CMV co-occurrence, with a repertoire-size bias correction applied to the TCR pairs. A later analysis estimated false discovery rates by permuting HLA or CMV assignments 20 times. In a later analysis, co-occurring TCRs were grouped with DBSCAN, and TCRdist sequence similarity was added when clustering was performed within HLA-allele-positive subsets. For co-occurrence clustering, repertoires with fewer than 30,000 or more than 120,000 public chains were excluded, along with about five repertoires with anomalous nucleotide sharing. TCRdb mirrors the immuneACCESS table, restricted to in-frame sequences. Some clones are absent from its copies; in checked studies, under half trace to an unresolved V gene, and the reason for the others is unknown. The V and J calls and clone size were taken over from that table, and D and trimming were inferred from the DNA. The sample has approximately 130,000 clones on record, roughly 79% of them singletons. The ten largest clonotypes hold 2.5% to 3.5% of the sample.

The source material was PBMCs. This TCR derives from a boy aged 2 to 10 in good health and CMV-seronegative. The rearranged chain carries TRBV19 and TRBJ2-3, with TRBD1 tentatively as D gene (5 bases match). The base sequence is TGTGCTAGTAGTATAGGGTCCCCGGAGACAGCATACACAGATACGCAGTATTTT. The resulting protein is CASSIGSPETAYTDTQYF.